The sequence of this T cell receptor (beta chain) was determined in a study of technical replicates of blood from several donors. The assay was immunoSEQ multiplex PCR, and TCRdb's table has in-frame clones only and misses some. The sample comprises around 80,000 clones, roughly 98% of which are singletons, and roughly 0.16% rests with the top ten. V lost 5 bases and J lost 3; bases outside the gene matches: 5. The germline V gene encodes CDR1 SGHTA and CDR2 FQGNSA. The CDR3 is 15 amino acids. The specimen was T cells isolated from PBMCs. The chain uses TRBV7-2 and TRBJ2-1; 9 bases are shared with TRBD2. This TCR derives from a human donor in good health. The CDR3: CASSTLAGYYNEQFF. In nucleotides, the CDR3 is TGTGCCAGCAGCACCCTAGCGGGGTACTACAATGAGCAGTTCTTC.